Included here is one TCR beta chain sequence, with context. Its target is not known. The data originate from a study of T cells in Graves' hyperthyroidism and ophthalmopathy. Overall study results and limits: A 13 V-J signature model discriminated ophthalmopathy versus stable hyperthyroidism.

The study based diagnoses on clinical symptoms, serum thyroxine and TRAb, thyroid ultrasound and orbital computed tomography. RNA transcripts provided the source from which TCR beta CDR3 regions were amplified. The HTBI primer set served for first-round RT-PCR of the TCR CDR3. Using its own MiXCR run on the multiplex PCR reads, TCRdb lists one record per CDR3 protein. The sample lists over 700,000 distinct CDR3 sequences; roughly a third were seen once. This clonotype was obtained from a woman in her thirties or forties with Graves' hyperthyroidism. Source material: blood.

The CDR3 here is CASKIGTGANVLTF. CDR3 DNA: TGTGCCAGTAAGATCGGAACAGGGGCCAACGTCCTGACTTTC. The rearrangement uses TRBV19 and TRBJ2-6, with D unresolved. V dropped 7 bases and J dropped 4 bases, with 11 bases sitting between them. The CDR3 is made up of 14 amino acids. Per the germline V gene, CDR1 is LNHDA and CDR2 is SQIVND (reference sequence).